A selection of T cell receptor beta chains follows, all from one sample in a study of T-cell reconstitution after alpha-beta-depleted transplantation in children. Via MiXCR, TCRdb re-called the PCR reads, giving one row per CDR3 protein. The table lists approximately 190,000 distinct CDR3 sequences, 5% to 7.5% of them singletons. The material sequenced was PBMCs, taken before TCRalphabeta/CD19-depleted stem cell transplant. Source of these receptors: a girl less than two years old with combined immunodeficiency, due to receive a stem cell transplant. CDR3s include the opening cysteine and the closing phenylalanine or tryptophan.

CSVGQMNTEAFF	TRBJ1-1	TRBV29-1
CSVGGGEVDEQYF	TRBJ2-7	TRBV29-1
CARMGQTNGVEETQYF	TRBJ2-5	TRBV25-1
CASSQARVASHEQYF	TRBJ2-7	TRBV4-3
CASSPGQSDTQYF	TRBJ2-3	TRBV28
CASSSNRRGNTGELFF	TRBJ2-2	TRBV28
CASSAKGYSNQPQHF	TRBJ1-5	TRBV7-2
CASSLRAGHTEAFF	TRBJ1-1	TRBV28
CSVEGDAGGGEQYF	TRBJ2-7	TRBV29-1
CASSESSSGYSYEQYF	TRBJ2-7	TRBV2
CASSWTSGGALYEQYF	TRBJ2-7	TRBV4-1
CASSWRASFTQYF	TRBJ2-3	TRBV5-1
CASGFPGAYEQYF	TRBJ2-7	TRBV7-9
CSAFPPIQETQYF	TRBJ2-5	TRBV20-1
CASSQPRSGGDTGELFF	TRBJ2-2	TRBV4-2
CASSDRMTRQGSNTGELFF	TRBJ2-2	TRBV25-1
CASSLEFVNTEAFF	TRBJ1-1	TRBV5-1
CASSLSTTGRQGLRSPLHF	TRBJ1-6	TRBV27
CASSLYGYNEQFF	TRBJ2-1	TRBV7-3
CSARHRGTVEGEQYF	TRBJ2-7	TRBV20-1
CASSGWTEGFAPYNEQFF	TRBJ2-1	TRBV25-1
CASSLVRFVRTGVEQYF	TRBJ2-7	TRBV7-8
CASSLGGLAGIFVETQYF	TRBJ2-5	TRBV4-2
CASSWNFYEQYF	TRBJ2-7	TRBV5-6
CASSQDKLQTEKLFF	TRBJ1-4	TRBV4-3
CSAISGGVSTDTQYF	TRBJ2-3	TRBV20-1
CSAGQGGETQYF	TRBJ2-5	TRBV29-1
CASSPATPGLAGLQPYNEQFF	TRBJ2-1	TRBV18
CASSLNGGQFNEQFF	TRBJ2-1	TRBV7-9
CASSLWQQETQYF	TRBJ2-5	TRBV13
CASSLWGLAGRRGEETQYF	TRBJ2-5	TRBV28
CASSLTLAGTYEQYF	TRBJ2-7	TRBV7-2
CASSFGTGLYEQYF	TRBJ2-7	TRBV27
CASSFPSTGPLGYTF	TRBJ1-2	TRBV5-6
CASSRPGEETQYF	TRBJ2-5	TRBV12-3/TRBV12-4
CASSLGGVYGYTF	TRBJ1-2	TRBV7-8
CASSQGVVDLLRPDTQYF	TRBJ2-3	TRBV4-2
CASSFDRAGYTF	TRBJ1-2	TRBV6-1
CASSPGHRTYNEQFF	TRBJ2-1	TRBV7-9
CACSQAPQLAGFTDTQYF	TRBJ2-3	TRBV3-1
CSVLTGTYEQYF	TRBJ2-7	TRBV29-1
CASSLARGGAYNEQFF	TRBJ2-1	TRBV7-7
CASSQRLAGEQFF	TRBJ2-1	TRBV7-3
CASRPAGGEQFF	TRBJ2-1	TRBV12-3/TRBV12-4
CASSDSGYQETQYF	TRBJ2-5	TRBV2
CASSPPWDRGFEKLFF	TRBJ1-4	TRBV12-3/TRBV12-4
CASSSTWGGETQYF	TRBJ2-5	TRBV12-3/TRBV12-4
CASSLDDRGSTDTQYF	TRBJ2-3	TRBV5-5
CASSLYRGNTIYF	TRBJ1-3	TRBV7-8
CSASGDRETNEQYF	TRBJ2-7	TRBV20-1
CAISDLYYDTQYF	TRBJ2-3	TRBV10-3